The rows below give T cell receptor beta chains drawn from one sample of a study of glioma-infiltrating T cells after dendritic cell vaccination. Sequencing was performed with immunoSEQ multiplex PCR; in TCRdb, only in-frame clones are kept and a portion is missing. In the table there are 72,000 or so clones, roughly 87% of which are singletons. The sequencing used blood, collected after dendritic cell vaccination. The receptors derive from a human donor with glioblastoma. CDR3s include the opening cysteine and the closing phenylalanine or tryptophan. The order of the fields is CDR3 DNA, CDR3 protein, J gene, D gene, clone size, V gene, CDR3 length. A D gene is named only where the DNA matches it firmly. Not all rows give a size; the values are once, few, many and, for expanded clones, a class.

TGTGCCAGCAGCTTTAGCGGGAGTTACGAGCAGTACTTC,CASSFSGSYEQYF,TRBJ2-7,TRBD2,-,TRBV5-8,13
TGTGCCAGCAGACCCTGGCGGGAGGTCTTGGATGAGCAGTTCTTC,CASRPWREVLDEQFF,TRBJ2-1,TRBD2,once,TRBV7-9,15
TGCAGCGTTGAAGAGGCGGCGCCCTATGGCTACACCTTC,CSVEEAAPYGYTF,TRBJ1-2,-,-,TRBV29-1,13
TGCGCCAGCAGCCAATATGGGACAGGGGAAGGGCAGCCCCAGCATTTT,CASSQYGTGEGQPQHF,TRBJ1-5,TRBD1,-,TRBV4-1,16
TGTGCCAGCAGTGATCCGGGGGGGAACACTGAAGCTTTCTTT,CASSDPGGNTEAFF,TRBJ1-1,-,-,TRBV25-1,14
TGTGCCAGCAGCGTAGCCCCCGGACAGGAAGGTGGCAACGTCCTGACTTTC,CASSVAPGQEGGNVLTF,TRBJ2-6,TRBD1,once,TRBV9,17
TGTGCCACCAGCAGAGAGTATCGGACATCCGGAAACACCATATATTTT,CATSREYRTSGNTIYF,TRBJ1-3,-,-,TRBV15,16
TGTGCCAGTAGTACCTTGGACAGGGGCGAGCAGTACTTC,CASSTLDRGEQYF,TRBJ2-7,TRBD1,-,TRBV19,13
TGCGCCAGCAGCCAGACGGGACAGGGGAGCGCCTACGAGCAGTACTTC,CASSQTGQGSAYEQYF,TRBJ2-7,TRBD1,-,TRBV4-1,16
TGTGCCAGCAGCGAGGGGGTAGCGGGGGGGCCCCAAGAGACCCAGTACTTC,CASSEGVAGGPQETQYF,TRBJ2-5,TRBD2,-,TRBV9,17
TGTGCCAGCAGCGCTTCCTCGGGACTACCGGGCACAGATACGCAGTATTTT,CASSASSGLPGTDTQYF,TRBJ2-3,TRBD2,-,TRBV9,17
TGTGCCAGCAGTACGAGGAGGACTAAGGACAATGAGCAGTTCTTC,CASSTRRTKDNEQFF,TRBJ2-1,-,-,TRBV11-3,15
TGTGCCAGCAGGGGACAGGGTATGTACGAGCAGTACTTC,CASRGQGMYEQYF,TRBJ2-7,TRBD1,few,TRBV14,13
TGTGCCAGCAGCGTAGATCAACCGGGGACCCAGTACTTC,CASSVDQPGTQYF,TRBJ2-5,-,-,TRBV9,13
TGCGCCAGCAGTTCTAGCGGGCTGGTGCAGTTCTTC,CASSSSGLVQFF,TRBJ2-1,TRBD2,-,TRBV10-1,12
TGTGCCAGCAGCCGTCAGGGGTACAATGAGCAGTTCTTC,CASSRQGYNEQFF,TRBJ2-1,-,-,TRBV7-9,13
TGCGCCAGCAGCCCGACAGGGGGCACAGATACGCAGTATTTT,CASSPTGGTDTQYF,TRBJ2-3,TRBD1,-,TRBV5-1,14
TGCAGCGTTGACGCAGGGGCAAAGGGCTACACCTTC,CSVDAGAKGYTF,TRBJ1-2,-,-,TRBV29-1,12
TGCAGCGTGGGGGACTCGAGCTACGAGCAGTACTTC,CSVGDSSYEQYF,TRBJ2-7,-,-,TRBV29-1,12
TGCGCCAGCAGCTTGACCGACAGGGAAAGCAATGAGCAGTTCTTC,CASSLTDRESNEQFF,TRBJ2-1,TRBD1,-,TRBV5-1,15
TGTGCCAGCAGCCCCATGAGCGGGAGAGGCTACACCTTC,CASSPMSGRGYTF,TRBJ1-2,-,-,TRBV7-3,13
TGCGCCAGCAGCTTGGCCGGGACTAGCGGGTACGAGCAGTACTTC,CASSLAGTSGYEQYF,TRBJ2-7,TRBD2,-,TRBV5-1,15
TGTGCCTGTGATGGTAAGCGGGAGTCCTACGAGCAGTACTTC,CACDGKRESYEQYF,TRBJ2-7,TRBD2,-,TRBV6-6,14
TGTGCCAGCAGCAACGCCGGGACAGACACAGATACGCAGTATTTT,CASSNAGTDTDTQYF,TRBJ2-3,TRBD1,-,TRBV9,15
TGTGCCAGCAGCTATCAGGGGGAGCAGTACTTC,CASSYQGEQYF,TRBJ2-7,-,once,TRBV11-2,11
TGCGCCAGCAGCACCGGCTCCTACGAGCAGTACTTC,CASSTGSYEQYF,TRBJ2-7,-,-,TRBV10-1,12
TGTGCCAGCAGCAGCGGGGGGGCTTTCTACGAGCAGTACTTC,CASSSGGAFYEQYF,TRBJ2-7,TRBD2,-,TRBV6-5,14
TGTGCCAGCAGCCCAGGAAGGGGAGAGCAGTACTTC,CASSPGRGEQYF,TRBJ2-7,-,-,TRBV7-3,12
TGTGCCAGCAGCAAAAAGACAGGTGGGCGAAATTCACCCCTCCACTTT,CASSKKTGGRNSPLHF,TRBJ1-6,-,few,TRBV21-1,16
TGCGCCAGCAGCGACGGGACAGGACTTGGAATGGGCTACACCTTC,CASSDGTGLGMGYTF,TRBJ1-2,TRBD1,-,TRBV5-1,15
TGCGCCAGCAGACTCGACCCCGGGAGGTCTGGAAACACCATATATTTT,CASRLDPGRSGNTIYF,TRBJ1-3,-,-,TRBV4-1,16
TGTGCCAGTACTCCGACCGGGGACAGGGGGGAGACCCAGTACTTC,CASTPTGDRGETQYF,TRBJ2-5,TRBD1,-,TRBV19,15
TGCACCAGCAGAACTAAGAGCGGGGGGGCCAAAAACATTCAGTACTTC,CTSRTKSGGAKNIQYF,TRBJ2-4,-,-,TRBV1,16
TGTGCCAGCAGCTTCCAGACAGGATACACAGATACGCAGTATTTT,CASSFQTGYTDTQYF,TRBJ2-3,-,-,TRBV7-3,15
TGCGCCAGCAGCTTGGACGGGGAAAACACCGGGGAGCTGTTTTTT,CASSLDGENTGELFF,TRBJ2-2,-,-,TRBV5-1,15
TGTGCCAGCCGCGGAACTAGCGGGGCAGATACGCAGTATTTT,CASRGTSGADTQYF,TRBJ2-3,TRBD2,-,TRBV2,14
TGTGCCAGCGTCAAGGTAGTGAGGACTGAAGCTTTCTTT,CASVKVVRTEAFF,TRBJ1-1,-,once,TRBV2,13
TGTGCCAGCAGCATTCAGGGCCCCGACACTGAAGCTTTCTTT,CASSIQGPDTEAFF,TRBJ1-1,-,-,TRBV11-3,14
TGTGCCAGCTCTCCTCTAGCGCGAAGCACAGATACGCAGTATTTT,CASSPLARSTDTQYF,TRBJ2-3,-,once,TRBV18,15
TGTGCCAGCAGCCCAGAAAGAGGGACTCGGGAGCAGTACTTC,CASSPERGTREQYF,TRBJ2-7,-,few,TRBV7-2,14
TGTGCCAGCAGCCCGGGGACAGGGGAAGAGACCCAGTACTTC,CASSPGTGEETQYF,TRBJ2-5,TRBD1,once,TRBV7-7,14
TGTGCCAGCAGCCCTACGGGGGTACGAGGAGAAGCTTTCTTT,CASSPTGVRGEAFF,TRBJ1-1,-,-,TRBV7-3,14